This T cell receptor beta chain comes out of a study of T cells in Graves' hyperthyroidism and ophthalmopathy. Study details: Peripheral blood sampling occurred at initial diagnosis, before any treatment.

The CDR3 regions of TCR beta were amplified from RNA transcripts. With the HTBI primer set, the TCR CDR3 went through a first round of RT-PCR. TCRdb called the multiplex PCR reads again in MiXCR, with one record for every CDR3 protein. The table has 400,000 to 550,000 distinct CDR3 sequences, about 24% seen once. Trimming pared 3 bases from V and 0 bases from J, leaving 5 bases between. The V gene's germline CDR1 is MNHNS and CDR2 SASEGT. The CDR3 runs 13 residues. The study's findings and limits: Stable hyperthyroidism and ophthalmopathy were separated using 13 V-J signatures.

This clonotype is a singleton in its sample. Its specificity is unknown. Sample: blood. V usage is TRBV6-1 and J usage is TRBJ1-2; D uncertain. This receptor was taken from a woman in her thirties with Graves' ophthalmopathy. CDR3 protein: CASSDAANYGYTF. In DNA, the CDR3 is TGTGCCAGCAGTGACGCCGCTAACTATGGCTACACCTTC.